Each of the 21 T cell receptor beta chains below was sequenced from the same sample in a study of CD8 T cells in Susac syndrome. Reverse transcription used about 0.45 to 1 ug RNA and random hexamers. From the immunoSEQ multiplex PCR reads, TCRdb called clonotypes with MiXCR, one entry per CDR3 protein. This table has 100,000 to 150,000 distinct CDR3 sequences, roughly 94% appearing once. Sequencing input: CD4+ T cells from PBMCs. The receptors shown here come from a human donor with multiple sclerosis.

V and J are TRBV24-1 and TRBJ1-2, with TRBD1 matching over 9 bases. V gave up 10 bases and J gave up 0 bases; unmatched junction bases: 8. The CDR3 covers 15 residues. Germline loops: CDR1 KGHDR, CDR2 SFDVKD. The CDR3 coding sequence is TGTGCCACTCCGGGAGGGACAGGGACTAACTATGGCTACACCTTC. It codes for CATPGGTGTNYGYTF.

The chain is built from TRBV24-1 and TRBJ2-5, with a tentative D call TRBD2 (5 bases). Trimming cost V 4 bases and J 6 bases, with 11 bases left between them. The V gene's germline CDR1 is KGHDR and CDR2 SFDVKD. The CDR3 covers 13 residues. In DNA, the CDR3 is TGTGCCACCAGTGACTCCTCCGGGAAGACCCAGTACTTC. This encodes CATSDSSGKTQYF.

The J gene is TRBJ2-7, the V gene TRBV5-4, with D possibly TRBD2 on 6 matching bases. Between the trimmed V and J ends, which lost 4 bases and 4 bases, there was a span of 15 bases. The V gene's germline CDR1 is SGHNT and CDR2 YYREEE (reference sequence). The CDR3 has 14 residues. The CDR3 reads CASSITRGAYEQYF. DNA for the CDR3: TGTGCCAGCAGCATTACCCGCGGGGCTTACGAGCAGTACTTC. The variable domain in full, with the rest retrieved from reference TRBV5-4 and TRBJ2-7, is ETGVTQSPTHLIKTRGQQVTLRCSSQSGHNTVSWYQQALGQGPQFIFQYYREEENGRGNFPPRFSGLQFPNYSSELNVNALELDDSALYLCASSITRGAYEQYFGPGTRLTVT.

The chain recombines TRBV5-1 with TRBJ2-7, with 7 bases matching TRBD2. V shed 1 base and J 0 bases; nucleotides not matched to a gene: 10. Germline CDR1 SGHRS, CDR2 YFSETQ. This CDR3 region has 17 residues. CDR3 residues: CASSLISPSGPSYEQYF. CDR3 bases: TGCGCCAGCAGCTTGATCAGTCCTAGCGGACCCTCCTACGAGCAGTACTTC. The complete variable domain, with remaining parts taken from reference TRBV5-1 and TRBJ2-7, reads KAGVTQTPRYLIKTRGQQVTLSCSPISGHRSVSWYQQTPGQGLQFLFEYFSETQRNKGNFPGRFSGRQFSNSRSEMNVSTLELGDSALYLCASSLISPSGPSYEQYFGPGTRLTVT.

Only one count was recorded for this clonotype. CDR3 in DNA: TGTGCCAGCTCACCAGGAAGTTCTGGGGCCAACGTCCTGACTTTC. Residues: CASSPGSSGANVLTF. This chain joins TRBV18 and TRBJ2-6, with D hard to call. V lost 2 bases and J lost 1, with 6 bases in between. This CDR3 spans 15 amino acids. Germline V gives CDR1 KGHSH, CDR2 LQKENI.

The rearrangement uses TRBV12-3 or TRBV12-4 and TRBJ2-6; tentative D call: TRBD1 (6 bases). The V end was cut by 5 bases, the J end by 4 bases, with 15 bases between. CDR3 length: 16 residues. The CDR3 is CASSDGTRIGANVLTF. Here the CDR3 DNA reads TGTGCCAGCAGTGACGGGACACGGATAGGGGCCAACGTCCTGACTTTC.

The rearrangement joins TRBV12-3 or TRBV12-4 to TRBJ2-1; D is possibly TRBD1 or TRBD2 (5 bases each). This CDR3 comprises 14 residues. V lost 6 bases to trimming and J lost 1 base, with 10 bases between them. The CDR3 DNA sequence: TGTGCCAGCAGCAATGGGGGATCCTACAATGAGCAGTTCTTC. As protein: CASSNGGSYNEQFF.

This clonotype was counted a single time. The CDR3 nucleotides read TGTGCCATCAGCGCTGGTGAGGCAGGGACATCCTACGAGCAGTACTTC. Its translation is CAISAGEAGTSYEQYF. V usage is TRBV10-3 and J usage is TRBJ2-7; the D gene is possibly TRBD1 (6 bases). V was cut by 6 bases and J by 1 base, with 19 bases left in between. The germline V gene encodes CDR1 ENHRY and CDR2 SYGVKD. This CDR3 spans 16 amino acids.

This sequence joins TRBV28 and TRBJ2-4, with TRBD1 matching over 8 bases. The CDR3 is made up of 16 amino acids. V trimming: 6 bases; J trimming: 6 bases; junction bases outside the gene matches: 13. Germline values: CDR1 MDHEN, CDR2 SYDVKM. CDR3 sequence (DNA): TGTGCCAGCAGGCACGATCGACAGGGGCCGCGAAACATTCAGTACTTC. Translating gives CASRHDRQGPRNIQYF. The full variable domain, rest sourced from reference TRBV28 and TRBJ2-4, is DVKVTQSSRYLVKRTGEKVFLECVQDMDHENMFWYRQDPGLGLRLIYFSYDVKMKEKGDIPEGYSVSREKKERFSLILESASTNQTSMYLCASRHDRQGPRNIQYFGAGTRLSVL.

CDR3 residues: CASLGLGSGGTGELFF. In nucleotides, the CDR3 is TGTGCCAGCTTAGGACTAGGCTCGGGCGGCACCGGGGAGCTGTTTTTT. The chain combines TRBV6-1 with TRBJ2-2; 7 bases fit TRBD2. The CDR3 spans 16 residues. Trimming at V came to 8 bases and at J to 4 bases, leaving 13 bases not matched to a gene. CDR1 is MNHNS and CDR2 is SASEGT in the germline V gene.

The chain has TRBV7-2 and TRBJ2-7, with D unclear. The V end was cut by 6 bases, the J end by 7 bases, with 10 bases between. CDR1 and CDR2 from the germline V gene are SGHTA and FQGNSA. The CDR3 is 11 residues long. Here the CDR3 reads CASSPRGEQYF. CDR3 DNA: TGTGCCAGCAGTCCCCGTGGAGAGCAGTACTTC.

The J gene is TRBJ1-5, the V gene TRBV2, with D possibly TRBD1 on 5 matching bases. This CDR3 contains 14 residues. Germline CDR1 is SNHLY and CDR2 is FYNNEI. The V and J ends lost 6 bases and 5 bases respectively, with 14 bases between them. The CDR3 coding sequence is TGTGCCAGCAGCGGGGGAAATGTCGATCAGCCCCAGCATTTT. Its translation: CASSGGNVDQPQHF.

This clonotype appeared once. The CDR3 coding sequence is TGTGCCAGCAGGGGTTGGTCGCCGGAAGCTTTCTTT. Encoded protein: CASRGWSPEAFF. V is TRBV27 and J is TRBJ1-1; D gene uncertain. Trimming removed 6 bases at V and 8 bases at J, with 13 bases between. The CDR3 extends over 12 amino acids. The germline CDR1 and CDR2 sequences are MNHEY and SMNVEV (reference sequence).

This rearrangement joins TRBV6-5 to TRBJ2-3, with D possibly matching TRBD2 (6 bases). Looked up from germline, CDR1 is MNHEY and CDR2 is SVGAGI. Trimming took 8 bases from V and 4 from J, leaving 16 bases between them. This CDR3 spans 14 amino acids. The DNA for the CDR3 is TGTGCCAGCTCGTTGGCGGGAATTGCAGATACGCAGTATTTT. It yields the protein CASSLAGIADTQYF.

This chain uses TRBV12-3 or TRBV12-4 with TRBJ2-1, with 10 bases aligning to TRBD1. V lost 7 bases and J lost 1; bases outside the gene matches: 4. The CDR3 extends over 15 amino acids. CDR3 residues: CASKRTGGSYNEQFF. Written as DNA, the CDR3 is TGTGCCAGCAAGCGGACAGGGGGGTCCTACAATGAGCAGTTCTTC.

The rearrangement links TRBV20-1 to TRBJ1-5, with 10 nucleotides matching TRBD1. The CDR3 is 18 amino acids. CDR1 and CDR2 from the germline V gene are DFQATT and SNEGSKA (reference sequence). The V and J ends lost 5 bases and 0 bases, in that order; junction bases with no gene match: 13. The CDR3 DNA reads as TGCAGTGCTGCTGTTGAGACAGGGGGCTTGGGTAGCAATCAGCCCCAGCATTTT. It yields the protein CSAAVETGGLGSNQPQHF.

CDR3 coding DNA: TGCGCCAGCAGCTTGGGACAGGGGCCTGGCTATGGCTACACCTTC. It yields the protein CASSLGQGPGYGYTF. The V gene is TRBV5-1, the J gene TRBJ1-2, with 8 nucleotides matching TRBD1. Germline V lookup: CDR1 SGHRS, CDR2 YFSETQ. This CDR3 spans 15 amino acids. V trimming: 0 bases; J trimming: 4 bases; junction bases outside the gene matches: 5.

This chain joins TRBV6-5 and TRBJ2-1; 8 bases match TRBD1. V shed 6 bases and J 0 bases; nucleotides not matched to a gene: 4. Looked up from germline, CDR1 is MNHEY and CDR2 is SVGAGI. This CDR3 has 15 residues. This CDR3 is CASRTTGGSYNEQFF. The CDR3 DNA follows: TGTGCCAGCAGAACTACAGGGGGCTCCTACAATGAGCAGTTCTTC.

This chain connects TRBV19 to TRBJ1-4; no clear D gene. The germline V gene encodes CDR1 LNHDA and CDR2 SQIVND (reference sequence). The CDR3 length is 15 residues. V was cut by 5 bases and J by 3 bases, with 13 bases left in between. The chain's CDR3 is CASSPGGASNEKLFF. The CDR3, as DNA: TGTGCCAGTAGTCCCGGCGGAGCCTCTAATGAAAAACTGTTTTTT.

The chain combines TRBV30 with TRBJ2-7; the D call may be TRBD1 or TRBD2 (5 bases each). The germline V gene has CDR1 GTSNPN and CDR2 SVGIG (reference sequence). The V end lost 4 bases, the J end lost 5 bases, and 18 bases lay between the germline ends. The CDR3 is 14 amino acids. CDR3 nucleotide sequence: TGTGCCTGGACTAGAGGGGACGGTTACGACGAGCAGTACTTC. Its translation: CAWTRGDGYDEQYF. Based on the CDR3 plus reference TRBV30 and TRBJ2-7, the full variable domain is SQTIHQWPATLVQPVGSPLSLECTVEGTSNPNLYWYRQAAGRGLQLLFYSVGIGQISSEVPQNLSASRPQDRQFILSSKKLLLSDSGFYLCAWTRGDGYDEQYFGPGTRLTVT.

The V call is TRBV10-3, the J call TRBJ2-3; possibly TRBD1 for D (6 bases). Looked up from germline, CDR1 is ENHRY and CDR2 is SYGVKD. This CDR3 has 16 residues. Between the trimmed V and J ends, which lost 2 bases and 4 bases, there was a span of 16 bases. The CDR3 coding sequence is TGTGCCATCAGTGAGAGGGCAGGGGAAAGAGCAGATACGCAGTATTTT. Translating it yields CAISERAGERADTQYF.